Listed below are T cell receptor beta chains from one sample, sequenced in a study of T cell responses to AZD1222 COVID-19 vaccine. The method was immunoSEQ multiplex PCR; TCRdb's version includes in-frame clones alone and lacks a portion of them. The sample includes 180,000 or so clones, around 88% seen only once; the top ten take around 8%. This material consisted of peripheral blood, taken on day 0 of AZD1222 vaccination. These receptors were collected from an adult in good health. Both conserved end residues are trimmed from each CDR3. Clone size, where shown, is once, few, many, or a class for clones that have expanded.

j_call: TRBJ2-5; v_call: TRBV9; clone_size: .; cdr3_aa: ASSVATGTLAENQETQY
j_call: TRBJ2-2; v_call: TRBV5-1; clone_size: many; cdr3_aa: ASSPWGGTTGVGELF
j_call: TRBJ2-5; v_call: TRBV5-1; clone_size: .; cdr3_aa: ASSPQGAYQETQY
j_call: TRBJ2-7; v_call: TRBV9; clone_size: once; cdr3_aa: ASSVVVGPYEQY
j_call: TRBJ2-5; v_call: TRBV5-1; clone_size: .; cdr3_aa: ASSSDRGRETQY
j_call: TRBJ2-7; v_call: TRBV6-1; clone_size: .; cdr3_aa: ASSERRQGNDEQY
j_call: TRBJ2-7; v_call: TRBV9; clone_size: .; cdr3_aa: ASSEGLAGAYEQY
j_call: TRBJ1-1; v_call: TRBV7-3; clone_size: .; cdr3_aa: ASSPPGVLTEAF
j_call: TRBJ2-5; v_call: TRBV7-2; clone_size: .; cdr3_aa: ASSLTFQETQY
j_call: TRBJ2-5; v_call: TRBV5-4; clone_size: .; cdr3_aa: ASSFPEGRGGIKTQY
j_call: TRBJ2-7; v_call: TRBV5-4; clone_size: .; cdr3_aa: ASSLESSYEQY
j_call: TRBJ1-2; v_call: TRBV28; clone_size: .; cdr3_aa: ASINKGYGYT
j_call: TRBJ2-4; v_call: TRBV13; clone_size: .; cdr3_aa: ASSQGQGVAKNIQY
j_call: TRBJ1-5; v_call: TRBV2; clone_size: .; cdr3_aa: ASSEEKRQPQH
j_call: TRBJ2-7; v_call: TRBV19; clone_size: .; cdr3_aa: ASSILSGDAREQY
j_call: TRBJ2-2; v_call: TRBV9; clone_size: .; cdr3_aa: ASSVTRTGELF
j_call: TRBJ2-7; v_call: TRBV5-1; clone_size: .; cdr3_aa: ASSQGHYEQY
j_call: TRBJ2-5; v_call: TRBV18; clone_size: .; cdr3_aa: ASSPLAGGTRWETQY
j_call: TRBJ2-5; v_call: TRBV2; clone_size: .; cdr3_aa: ASSETVVIQETQY
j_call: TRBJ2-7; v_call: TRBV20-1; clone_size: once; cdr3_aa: SARQFYEQY
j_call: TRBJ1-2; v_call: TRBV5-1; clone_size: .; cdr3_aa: ASSDPGTGGGYT
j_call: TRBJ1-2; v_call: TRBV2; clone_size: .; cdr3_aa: ASSETQGNYGYT
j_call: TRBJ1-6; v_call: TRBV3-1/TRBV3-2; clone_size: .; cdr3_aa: ASSREGGTSPLH
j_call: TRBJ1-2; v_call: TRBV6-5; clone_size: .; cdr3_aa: ASTPRWTLYGYT
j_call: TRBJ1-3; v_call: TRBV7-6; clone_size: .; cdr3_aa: ASSLRQASSGNTIY
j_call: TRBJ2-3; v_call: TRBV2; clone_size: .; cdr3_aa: ASNFDRTGDDTQY
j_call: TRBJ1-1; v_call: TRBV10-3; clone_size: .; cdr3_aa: AISESGGGNTEAF
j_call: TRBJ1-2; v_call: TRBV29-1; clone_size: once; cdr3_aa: STDETGRGHGYT
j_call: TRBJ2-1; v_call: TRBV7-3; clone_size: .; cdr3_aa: ASSPHIGGEQF
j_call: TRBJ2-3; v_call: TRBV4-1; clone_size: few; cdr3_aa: ASSQLSGASTDTQY
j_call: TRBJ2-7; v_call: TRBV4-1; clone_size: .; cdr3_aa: ASSQESPYRDEQY
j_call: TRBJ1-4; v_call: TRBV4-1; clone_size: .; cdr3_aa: ASSHQVEANEKLF
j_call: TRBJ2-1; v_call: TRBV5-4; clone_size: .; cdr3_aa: ASSFISYNEQF
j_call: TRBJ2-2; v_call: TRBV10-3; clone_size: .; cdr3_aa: AISEGATGELF
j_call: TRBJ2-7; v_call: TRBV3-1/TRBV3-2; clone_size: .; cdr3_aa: ASSAGLAGGIYEQY
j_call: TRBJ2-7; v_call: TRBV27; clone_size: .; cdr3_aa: ASSLTGTSYEQY
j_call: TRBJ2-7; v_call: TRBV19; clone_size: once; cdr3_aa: ASGITGTGVHEQY
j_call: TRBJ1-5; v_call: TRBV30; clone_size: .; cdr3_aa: AWSAGTGGVSNQPQH
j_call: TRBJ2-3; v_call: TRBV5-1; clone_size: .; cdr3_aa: ASSSGTGPASTDTQY
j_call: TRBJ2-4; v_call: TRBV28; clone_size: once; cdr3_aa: ASSLPQGNSLAKNIQY
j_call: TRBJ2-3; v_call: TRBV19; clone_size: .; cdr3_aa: ASSPPGLAVADTQY
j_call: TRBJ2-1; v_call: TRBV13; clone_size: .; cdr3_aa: ASSPGLGEQF
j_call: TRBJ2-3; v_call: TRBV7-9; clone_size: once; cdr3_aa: ASSYSLGTDTQY
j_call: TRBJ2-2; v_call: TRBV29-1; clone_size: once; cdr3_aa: SVEKRSANTGELF
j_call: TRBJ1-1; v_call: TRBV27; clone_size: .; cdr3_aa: ASSPGQSYTEAF
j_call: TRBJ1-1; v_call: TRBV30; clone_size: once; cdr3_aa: AWSVAKNTEAF
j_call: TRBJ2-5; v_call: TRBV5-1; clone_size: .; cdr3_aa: ASSLRLAGGETQY
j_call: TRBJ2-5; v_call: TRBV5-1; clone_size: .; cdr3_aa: ASSFVAGHQETQY